A selection of T cell receptor beta chains follows, all from one sample in a study of T-cell reconstitution after alpha-beta-depleted transplantation in children. TCRdb itself ran the PCR reads through MiXCR, one entry per CDR3 protein. The top ten hold 2% to 2.5% of the sample, which has over 450,000 distinct CDR3 sequences, under 12% seen once. Sequencing used PBMCs, obtained before TCRalphabeta/CD19-depleted stem cell transplant. These TCRs come from a child aged 2-15 years with inherited bone marrow failure, due to receive a stem cell transplant. Each CDR3 is given with its conserved first and last residue. A D gene is named only where the DNA matches it firmly. Clone size, where shown, is once, few, many, or a class for clones that have expanded.

many	TRBJ1-3	TRBV10-3	13	TRBD1	TGTGCCATCAGTAACGACAGGGGGGACACCATATATTTT	CAISNDRGDTIYF
many	TRBJ2-7	TRBV29-1	13	-	TGCAGCGTTGACTCTGGACCCATCGGGGGGCAGTACTTC	CSVDSGPIGGQYF
few	TRBJ1-6	TRBV5-6	15	TRBD1	TGTGCCAGCAGCTTGGCTGGACAGGGCCGGAGGGCCCTCCACTTT	CASSLAGQGRRALHF
many	TRBJ1-1	TRBV28	13	-	TGTGCCAGCAGCCGCTGGGCGGAGAGTGAAGCTTTCTTT	CASSRWAESEAFF
many	TRBJ2-7	TRBV29-1	13	TRBD2	TGCAGCGCCCTACTAGCGGGGGGCTACGAGCAGTACTTC	CSALLAGGYEQYF
-	TRBJ1-6	TRBV5-5	16	-	TGTGCCAGCAGCTTGGCCCTCTTACCGGACAGATCACCCCTCCACTTT	CASSLALLPDRSPLHF
many	TRBJ2-1	TRBV4-1	15	TRBD1	TGCGCCAGCAGCCAATCACGGACAGGGGGGGCTGAGCAGTTCTTC	CASSQSRTGGAEQFF
-	TRBJ2-3	TRBV7-9	16	-	TGTGCCAGCAGCTTAGATCCGGCTATACGCACAGATACGCAGTATTTT	CASSLDPAIRTDTQYF
-	TRBJ1-1	TRBV6-6	13	-	TGTGCCAGCATCGAGGCGGGGGCCACTGAAGCTTTCTTT	CASIEAGATEAFF
few	TRBJ2-1	TRBV27	16	-	TGTGCCAGCAGTTTAGGGGCTAGCGCCCCCTACAATGAGCAGTTCTTC	CASSLGASAPYNEQFF
many	TRBJ2-2	TRBV13	18	TRBD2	TGTGCCAGCAGCGGGATGAGACCGGGACTAGCGAGCACCGGGGAGCTGTTTTTT	CASSGMRPGLASTGELFF
many	TRBJ2-7	TRBV4-3	16	-	TGCGCCAGCAGCCAAGATCGTATAGACAGGACCTACGAGCAGTACTTC	CASSQDRIDRTYEQYF
many	TRBJ2-7	TRBV18	16	TRBD1	TGTGCCAGCTCACCACCGCGGGGACAGGGGCCCTACGAGCAGTACTTC	CASSPPRGQGPYEQYF
many	TRBJ2-7	TRBV12-3/TRBV12-4	14	-	TGTGCCAGCAGTTTCACTAGATCGGCTACCGAGCAGTACTTC	CASSFTRSATEQYF
many	TRBJ1-2	TRBV4-3	14	TRBD1	TGCGCCAGCAGCCACCCTGGGACAGGCTATGGCTACACCTTC	CASSHPGTGYGYTF
many	TRBJ1-1	TRBV7-9	11	-	TGTGCCAGCGCGCGGGACACTGAAGCTTTCTTT	CASARDTEAFF
many	TRBJ1-2	TRBV12-3/TRBV12-4	13	-	TGTGCCAGCAGAGGCACGGCAGAGGCTGGCTACACCTTC	CASRGTAEAGYTF
few	TRBJ2-7	TRBV4-3	17	-	TGCGCCAGCAGCCAAGATATTGGAGGGGTGGTACCCTACGAGCAGTACTTC	CASSQDIGGVVPYEQYF
many	TRBJ2-1	TRBV15	15	TRBD2	TGTGCCACCAGCAGAGATCCTTTAGCGGGCAATGAGCAGTTCTTC	CATSRDPLAGNEQFF
-	TRBJ2-1	TRBV20-1	17	-	TGCAGTGCCCGACGGGCAGGGGATGTTAGCTCCTACAATGAGCAGTTCTTC	CSARRAGDVSSYNEQFF
few	TRBJ2-7	TRBV20-1	14	-	TGCAGTGCTAGGAGTAGCCATCACGCCTACGAGCAGTACTTC	CSARSSHHAYEQYF
many	TRBJ2-1	TRBV11-2	15	-	TGTGCCAGCAGCGTAACGGGAAACAAATACAATGAGCAGTTCTTC	CASSVTGNKYNEQFF
many	TRBJ1-6	TRBV11-2	14	-	TGTGCCAGCAGCTTAGGCCTAGCAGCTTCACCCCTCCACTTT	CASSLGLAASPLHF
few	TRBJ2-1	TRBV29-1	13	TRBD2	TGCAGCGTTGAGGTACTAGCGGACAATGAGCAGTTCTTC	CSVEVLADNEQFF